A single sample is the source of the 5 T cell receptor beta chains below, sequenced in a study of naive and memory T cell subsets (dated by TCRdb to between 2016 and 2019). Receptor amplification or capture employed UMI-ligation and nested PCR. The run used an Illumina MiSeq. The beta constant-region primer consisted of an equimolar mixture of two oligonucleotides that together covered TRBC1 and TRBC2. TCRdb reworked the public reads: Q25 trimming with fastp, MiXCR clone assembly, productive beta chains retained. CDR3 protein duplicates are merged, each entry listing the most common genes and DNA. This sample comprises 70,000 to 95,000 distinct CDR3 sequences, 5.5% to 8.5% of them detected only once. Of the sample, over 1.5% is held by the ten largest clones. Specimen: central memory CD4+ T cells from blood. The sample's cell subset or site label, in plain terms: central memory, CD45RA- CD27+. Receptors originate from a human donor in good health.

The V and J genes are TRBV29-1 and TRBJ1-4, with D perhaps matching TRBD1 (5 bases). V lost 6 bases, J lost 8 bases, and 13 bases lay in between. The CDR3 covers 12 residues. Germline values: CDR1 SQVTM, CDR2 ANQGSEA. The CDR3 loop reads CSVAGDQEKLFF. DNA for the CDR3: TGCAGCGTCGCGGGGGACCAAGAAAAACTGTTTTTT.

In its sample, this clonotype was seen many times. The chain is built from TRBV6-6 and TRBJ2-6; no firm D call. The CDR3 extends over 13 amino acids. Trimming removed 2 bases from V and 3 bases from J, with 2 bases in between. Per germline, CDR1 MNHNY and CDR2 SVGAGI (reference sequence). The CDR3 nucleotides are TGTGCCAGCAGTTACGGTGGGGCCAACGTCCTGACTTTC. Translation: CASSYGGANVLTF.

The gene calls are TRBV7-9 and TRBJ2-7; 7 positions match TRBD2. The CDR3 runs to 16 residues. CDR1 is SEHNR, CDR2 FQNEAQ, per germline (reference sequence). The ends lost 5 bases at V and 0 bases at J; junction bases unmatched: 10. The CDR3: CASSPVWREGSYEQYF. CDR3 sequence (DNA): TGTGCCAGCAGCCCAGTGTGGAGGGAGGGCTCCTACGAGCAGTACTTC.

By share, this clonotype ranks as medium-sized. The V gene is TRBV30, the J gene TRBJ1-4, with D unclear. The CDR3 spans 12 residues. V was trimmed by 0 bases and J by 8 bases, leaving 7 bases between them. CDR1 GTSNPN and CDR2 SVGIG come from the germline V gene (reference sequence). The CDR3 bases are TGTGCCTGGAGTGTCCTGAGGGAAAAACTGTTTTTT. Its translation: CAWSVLREKLFF.

In this sample, this clonotype turned up many times. V is TRBV9 and J is TRBJ1-2; D is undetermined. Trimming cost V 3 bases and J 0 bases, with 12 bases left between them. Germline loops: CDR1 SGDLS, CDR2 YYNGEE. This CDR3 has 15 amino acids. In DNA, the CDR3 is TGTGCCAGCAGCGCGACGGGCCCAGCTAACTATGGCTACACCTTC. This sequence encodes CASSATGPANYGYTF.